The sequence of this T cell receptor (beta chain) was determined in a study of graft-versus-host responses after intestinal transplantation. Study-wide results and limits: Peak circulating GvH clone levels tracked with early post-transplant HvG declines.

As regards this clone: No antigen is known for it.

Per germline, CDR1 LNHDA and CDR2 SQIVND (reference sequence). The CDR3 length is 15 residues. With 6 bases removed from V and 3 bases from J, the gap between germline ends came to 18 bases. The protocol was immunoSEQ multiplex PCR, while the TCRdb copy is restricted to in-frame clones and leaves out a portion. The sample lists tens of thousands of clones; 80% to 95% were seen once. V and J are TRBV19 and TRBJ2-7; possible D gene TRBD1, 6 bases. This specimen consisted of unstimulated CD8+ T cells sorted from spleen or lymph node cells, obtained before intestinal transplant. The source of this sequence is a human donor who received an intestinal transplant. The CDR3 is CASSPSPGHLYEQYF. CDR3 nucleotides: TGTGCCAGTAGCCCAAGCCCGGGACACCTCTACGAGCAGTACTTC.